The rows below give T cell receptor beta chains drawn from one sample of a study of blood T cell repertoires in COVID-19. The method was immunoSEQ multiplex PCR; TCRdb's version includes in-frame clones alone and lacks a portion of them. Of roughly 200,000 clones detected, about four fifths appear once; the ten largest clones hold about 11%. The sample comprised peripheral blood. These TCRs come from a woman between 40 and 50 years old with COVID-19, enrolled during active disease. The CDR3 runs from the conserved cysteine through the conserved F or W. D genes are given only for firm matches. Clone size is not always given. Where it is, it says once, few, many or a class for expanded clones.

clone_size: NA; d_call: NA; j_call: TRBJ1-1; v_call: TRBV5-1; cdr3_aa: CASSLIGAETEAFF; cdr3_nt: TGCGCCAGCAGCTTGATAGGGGCAGAGACTGAAGCTTTCTTT
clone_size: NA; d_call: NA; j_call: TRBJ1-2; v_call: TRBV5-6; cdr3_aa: CASSFGLGRRNYGYTF; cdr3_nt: TGTGCCAGCAGCTTCGGTCTAGGAAGGCGGAACTATGGCTACACCTTC
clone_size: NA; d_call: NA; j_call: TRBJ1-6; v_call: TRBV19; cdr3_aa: CASTLRDTNSPLHF; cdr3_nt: TGTGCCAGTACCCTCCGGGACACTAATTCACCCCTCCACTTT
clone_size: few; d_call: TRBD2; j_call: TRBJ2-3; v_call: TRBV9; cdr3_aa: CASSTPRGGGDTQYF; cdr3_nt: TGTGCCAGCAGCACCCCTCGGGGGGGAGGAGATACGCAGTATTTT
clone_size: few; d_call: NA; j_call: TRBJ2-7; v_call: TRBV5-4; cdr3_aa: CASSPAFGDEQYF; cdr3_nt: TGTGCCAGCAGCCCTGCGTTCGGGGACGAGCAGTACTTC
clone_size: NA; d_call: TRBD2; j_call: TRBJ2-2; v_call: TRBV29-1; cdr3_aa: CSARLAATGELFF; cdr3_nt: TGCAGCGCCCGACTAGCTGCTACCGGGGAGCTGTTTTTT
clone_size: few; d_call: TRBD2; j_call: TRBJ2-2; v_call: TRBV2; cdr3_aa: CASRKALAGGNNGELFF; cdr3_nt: TGTGCCAGCAGAAAAGCTCTAGCGGGAGGGAATAACGGGGAGCTGTTTTTT
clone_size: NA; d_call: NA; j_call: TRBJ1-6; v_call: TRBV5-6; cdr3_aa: CASSLGGGSKSPLHF; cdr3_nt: TGTGCCAGCAGCTTGGGTGGTGGCTCAAAGTCACCCCTCCACTTT
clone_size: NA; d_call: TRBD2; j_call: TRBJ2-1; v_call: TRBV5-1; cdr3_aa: CASSLGVGGRALSNEQFF; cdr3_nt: TGCGCCAGCAGCTTGGGGGTTGGCGGGAGGGCCCTCTCCAATGAGCAGTTCTTC
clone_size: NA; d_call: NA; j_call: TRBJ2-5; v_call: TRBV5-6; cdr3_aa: CASSFSGEETQYF; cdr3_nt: TGTGCCAGCAGCTTCTCGGGGGAAGAGACCCAGTACTTC
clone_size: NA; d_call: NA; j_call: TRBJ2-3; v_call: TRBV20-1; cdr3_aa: CSAVITDTQYF; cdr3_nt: TGCAGTGCCGTAATCACAGATACGCAGTATTTT
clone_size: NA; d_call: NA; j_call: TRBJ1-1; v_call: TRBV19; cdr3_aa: CASRYSGTEAFF; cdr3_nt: TGTGCCAGTAGATATTCAGGCACTGAAGCTTTCTTT
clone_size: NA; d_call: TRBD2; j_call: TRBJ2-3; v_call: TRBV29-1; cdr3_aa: CSGRGISTDTQYF; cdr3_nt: TGCAGCGGGCGGGGGATTAGCACAGATACGCAGTATTTT
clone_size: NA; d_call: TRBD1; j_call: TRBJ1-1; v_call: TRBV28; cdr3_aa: CASSSDGTGAGHEAFF; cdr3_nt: TGTGCCAGCAGTTCAGATGGGACAGGGGCTGGGCATGAAGCTTTCTTT
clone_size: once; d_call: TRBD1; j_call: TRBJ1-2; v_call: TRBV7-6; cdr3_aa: CASSFQDREGGGYTF; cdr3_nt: TGTGCCAGCAGCTTCCAGGACAGGGAGGGAGGTGGCTACACCTTC
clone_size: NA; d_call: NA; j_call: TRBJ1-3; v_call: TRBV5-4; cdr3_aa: CASSLQGGGNTIYF; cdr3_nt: TGTGCCAGCAGCTTGCAGGGTGGTGGAAACACCATATATTTT
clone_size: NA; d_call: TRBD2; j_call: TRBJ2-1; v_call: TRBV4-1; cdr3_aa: CASSPAPGTSGSSYNEQFF; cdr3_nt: TGCGCCAGCAGCCCTGCTCCCGGGACTAGCGGGAGTTCCTACAATGAGCAGTTCTTC